Below, 27 T cell receptor beta chains from the same sample are listed, as sequenced in a study of vaccination and CD4 T cells after COVID-19. The treatment is: roughly ten-day PBMC culture with coronavirus spike peptide pools or control peptides (ViraFEST assay). Cultured CD4+ T-cell DNA underwent Oncomine TCR Beta short-read sequencing. TCRdb itself ran the PCR reads through MiXCR, one entry per CDR3 protein. The sample lists 16,000 or so distinct CDR3 sequences; about two fifths were seen once. No antigens are known for them. This sample comprised CD4+ T cells from blood, cultured in vitro, obtained after SARS-CoV-2 vaccination. These receptors were collected from a human donor who had recovered from COVID-19.

The genes are TRBV6-4 and TRBJ2-2; TRBD2 matches at 10 bases. V lost 5 bases to trimming and J lost 6 bases; unmatched junction nucleotides: 6. CDR1 MRHNA and CDR2 SNTAGT come from the germline V gene. The CDR3 is made up of 15 amino acids. The CDR3 nucleotides read TGTGCCAGCAGTCCTCTAGCGGGAGAATCCGGGGAGCTGTTTTTT. As protein: CASSPLAGESGELFF.

Written as DNA, the CDR3 is TGTGCCAGCATGGGAGACTATGGCTACACCTTC. Protein product: CASMGDYGYTF. The genes are TRBV28 and TRBJ1-2; no definite D call. The CDR3 length is 11 residues. Germline lookup yields CDR1 MDHEN and CDR2 SYDVKM. Trimming pared 7 bases from V and 3 bases from J, leaving 6 bases between.

This clonotype appeared a few times. The chain links TRBV4-2 to TRBJ1-5; D not certain. This CDR3 contains 14 residues. Germline-derived CDR1 and CDR2 are LGHNA and YNFKEQ. With 1 base removed from V and 8 bases from J, the gap between germline ends came to 12 bases. The CDR3 protein is CASSQGRVGEPQHF. In nucleotides, the CDR3 is TGTGCCAGCAGCCAAGGAAGGGTAGGAGAGCCCCAGCATTTT.

The rearrangement links TRBV6-5 to TRBJ1-1, with TRBD1 as a possible D gene (5 bases). The CDR3 has 14 residues. The germline CDR1 and CDR2 sequences are MNHEY and SVGAGI. Trimming pared 2 bases from V and 1 base from J, leaving 8 bases between. The CDR3 loop reads CASSYGGWNTEAFF. CDR3 sequence (DNA): TGTGCCAGCAGTTACGGGGGATGGAACACTGAAGCTTTCTTT.

The V call is TRBV6-5, the J call TRBJ2-5; D may correspond to TRBD1 or TRBD2 (5 bases each). The germline gives CDR1 MNHEY, CDR2 SVGAGI. The CDR3 covers 14 residues. V lost 0 bases and J lost 4, with 9 bases in between. The CDR3 sequence is CASSYSRGVETQYF. CDR3 nucleotide sequence: TGTGCCAGCAGTTACTCGAGAGGGGTAGAGACCCAGTACTTC.

This clonotype was seen more than once but under ten times. The chain carries TRBV7-9 and TRBJ2-2; D is unresolved. The CDR3 loop spans 14 amino acids. Germline loops: CDR1 SEHNR, CDR2 FQNEAQ (reference sequence). The germline V and J ends were trimmed by 4 bases and 4 bases, with 10 bases remaining between them. In DNA form, the CDR3 reads TGTGCCAGCAGCTCCTTTGTTGGCACCGGGGAGCTGTTTTTT. It encodes CASSSFVGTGELFF.

This clonotype was seen more than once but under ten times. The chain combines TRBV7-9 with TRBJ2-5, with a possible D match to TRBD2 (5 bases). Germline-derived CDR1 and CDR2 are SEHNR and FQNEAQ (reference sequence). V dropped 1 base and J dropped 2 bases, with 8 bases sitting between them. This CDR3 has 14 amino acids. The CDR3, as DNA: TGTGCCAGCAGCTTAGGGGTAGCGCAAGAGACCCAGTACTTC. Translation: CASSLGVAQETQYF.

The CDR3 bases are TGCAGTGCTACGCGGGACAGGGGATCGAGTGAAAAACTGTTTTTT. Protein product: CSATRDRGSSEKLFF. This sequence joins TRBV20-1 and TRBJ1-4; TRBD1 matches at 10 bases. This CDR3 is 15 amino acids long. The ends lost 4 bases at V and 7 bases at J; junction bases unmatched: 9. Looked up from germline, CDR1 is DFQATT and CDR2 is SNEGSKA (reference sequence).

This clonotype was counted between two and nine times. The V and J genes are TRBV15 and TRBJ1-1; TRBD1 agrees at 7 bases. Germline lookup yields CDR1 LNHNV and CDR2 YYDKDF (reference sequence). The CDR3 is 15 amino acids. V dropped 0 bases and J dropped 5; count of bases not matched to a gene: 6. CDR3 region: CATSRDQGVRTEAFF. CDR3 nucleotide sequence: TGTGCCACCAGCAGAGATCAGGGGGTAAGGACTGAAGCTTTCTTT.

This clonotype ranks as medium-sized (0.01 to 0.1%). The chain uses TRBV19 and TRBJ2-1; D not resolved. The germline V gene has CDR1 LNHDA and CDR2 SQIVND (reference sequence). The CDR3 extends over 14 amino acids. With 1 base removed from V and 6 bases from J, the gap between germline ends came to 10 bases. Written as DNA, the CDR3 is TGTGCCAGTAGTATAGGACTCCCCAGCAATGAGCAGTTCTTC. Protein: CASSIGLPSNEQFF.

The rearrangement links TRBV6-1 to TRBJ2-7; 9 nucleotides align to TRBD1. The V gene's germline CDR1 is MNHNS and CDR2 SASEGT. The CDR3 is 16 residues long. V dropped 5 bases and J dropped 5; count of bases not matched to a gene: 13. CDR3 bases: TGTGCCAGCAGTCGAAACCGGGACAGGGTAGCAAACGAGCAGTACTTC. Translation: CASSRNRDRVANEQYF.

This chain uses TRBV6-2 or TRBV6-3 with TRBJ2-5, with 9 bases aligning to TRBD1. The CDR3 is 15 residues long. V shed 6 bases, J shed 5 bases, and the junction held 10 bases outside the gene matches. Germline V lookup: CDR1 MNHEY, CDR2 SVGEGT. The CDR3 DNA reads TGTGCCAGCAGCCCCCGACAGGGGGTTCGGGAGACCCAGTACTTC. Residues: CASSPRQGVRETQYF.

This clonotype is termed medium-sized. The chain joins TRBV6-2 or TRBV6-3 to TRBJ1-5; maybe TRBD1 (5 bases). Trimming removed 0 bases at V and 6 bases at J, with 12 bases between. CDR1 is MNHEY and CDR2 is SVGEGT in the germline V gene. The CDR3 totals 15 residues. DNA of the CDR3: TGTGCCAGCAGTTACTCGACCCGGGGCACTCAGCCCCAGCATTTT. It translates to CASSYSTRGTQPQHF.

The gene calls are TRBV5-1 and TRBJ2-3; no reliable D call. CDR3 length: 14 residues. CDR1 is SGHRS, CDR2 YFSETQ, per germline. Trimming shortened V by 1 base and J by 2 bases, and 8 bases separated the two germline ends. The CDR3 spells CASSLYRPTDTQYF. CDR3 DNA sequence: TGCGCCAGCAGCTTGTATAGGCCCACAGATACGCAGTATTTT.

This clonotype was seen only a few times. The chain recombines TRBV6-5 with TRBJ1-5, with D maybe TRBD1 (5 bases). Looked up from germline, CDR1 is MNHEY and CDR2 is SVGAGI. The CDR3 length is 14 residues. Between the trimmed V and J ends, which lost 4 bases and 3 bases, there was a span of 10 bases. The CDR3 region has the DNA TGTGCCAGCAGTTCACAGGCCATCAATCAGCCCCAGCATTTT. This translates into CASSSQAINQPQHF.

The table lists this clonotype with a few counts. This rearrangement joins TRBV6-1 to TRBJ1-5; D unclear. The CDR3 extends over 11 amino acids. V lost 4 bases to trimming and J lost 6 bases, with 4 bases between them. Germline CDR1 MNHNS, CDR2 SASEGT. The CDR3 here is CASSVSQPQHF. DNA for the CDR3: TGTGCCAGCAGTGTAAGTCAGCCCCAGCATTTT.

This clonotype occurred a few times. The V gene is TRBV6-1, the J gene TRBJ1-2; 7 nucleotides match TRBD1. The trim removed 6 bases at V and 8 bases at J, leaving 15 bases unmatched. The CDR3 contains 15 residues. Germline CDR1 reads MNHNS; CDR2 reads SASEGT. In DNA, the CDR3 is TGTGCCAGCAGCCCAGCCACCGACAGGGTGGGGGGCTACACCTTC. Its protein product is CASSPATDRVGGYTF.

In this sample, this clonotype turned up a few times. This chain links TRBV10-3 with TRBJ2-3; D not certain. V lost 4 bases and J lost 1, with 9 bases in between. The CDR3 runs to 14 residues. Germline CDR1 ENHRY, CDR2 SYGVKD. The CDR3 sequence is CAISGAGGTDTQYF. Written as DNA, the CDR3 is TGTGCCATCAGTGGGGCAGGCGGCACAGATACGCAGTATTTT.

The chain combines TRBV6-5 with TRBJ2-2; 13 bases map to TRBD2. The trim removed 3 bases at V and 6 bases at J, leaving 10 bases unmatched. CDR3 length: 18 residues. In germline, CDR1 is MNHEY, CDR2 SVGAGI. The CDR3 loop is CASSYSRRTSGRSGELFF. The CDR3 bases are TGTGCCAGCAGTTATTCGCGGAGGACTAGCGGGAGATCCGGGGAGCTGTTTTTT.

The CDR3 DNA reads as TGCGCCAGCAGCCCCGGGACAGGGGGCAGTTGGTCCGGGGAGCTGTTTTTT. Residues: CASSPGTGGSWSGELFF. The chain recombines TRBV4-1 with TRBJ2-2, with 12 bases that match TRBD1. There are 17 residues in the CDR3. Germline CDR1 and CDR2: MGHRA and YSYEKL. V lost 4 bases and J lost 6; bases outside the gene matches: 9.

By share of the sample, this clonotype is medium-sized. V usage is TRBV6-5 and J usage is TRBJ1-2, with unresolved D. The V gene's germline CDR1 is MNHEY and CDR2 SVGAGI. The CDR3 spans 15 residues. The V and J ends lost 0 bases and 6 bases respectively, with 14 bases between them. The CDR3 nucleotides are TGTGCCAGCAGTTACTCGATAGTCTCCGGGGATGGCTACACCTTC. Translated: CASSYSIVSGDGYTF.

This clonotype was seen more than once but under ten times. The chain employs TRBV12-3 or TRBV12-4 and TRBJ2-2, with TRBD2 identical over 8 bases. The trim removed 6 bases at V and 4 bases at J, leaving 16 bases unmatched. The CDR3 length is 18 residues. Here the CDR3 reads CASSRRGGGTPFTGELFF. CDR3 DNA: TGTGCCAGCAGCCGCCGGGGGGGCGGAACACCCTTCACCGGGGAGCTGTTTTTT.

The chain links TRBV7-8 to TRBJ2-1; D perhaps matches TRBD2 (6 bases). CDR3 length equals 13 residues. The V gene's germline CDR1 is SGHVS and CDR2 FQNEAQ. The V and J ends lost 3 bases and 12 bases respectively, with 15 bases between them. In DNA form, the CDR3 reads TGTGCCAGCAGCTTCATGACGGAGGGCAGGCAGTTCTTC. The encoded protein is CASSFMTEGRQFF.

The DNA of the CDR3 is TGTGCCAGCAGCCGGGGACAGGGGGCCGACTACGAGCAGTACTTC. Residues: CASSRGQGADYEQYF. The V call is TRBV14, the J call TRBJ2-7; 12 positions agree with TRBD1. V was clipped by 4 bases and J by 3 bases; unmatched bases: 4. This CDR3 has 15 residues. Germline V gene data show CDR1 as SGHDN and CDR2 as FVKESK.

The chain has TRBV12-3 or TRBV12-4 and TRBJ2-4, with 10 bases fitting TRBD2. The V and J ends lost 4 bases and 9 bases, in that order; junction bases with no gene match: 9. There are 15 residues in the CDR3. The CDR3 reads CASSSSGRAYGIQYF. The CDR3 nucleotides read TGTGCCAGCAGTTCGAGCGGGAGGGCCTATGGCATTCAGTACTTC.

In this sample, this clonotype turned up a few times. J is TRBJ1-5 and V is TRBV15; unclear D gene. V lost 0 bases, J lost 4 bases, and 7 bases lay in between. Germline V CDR1 and CDR2: LNHNV, YYDKDF (reference sequence). This CDR3 has 14 amino acids. The CDR3 loop is CATSRDKENQPQHF. CDR3 nucleotides: TGTGCCACCAGCAGAGATAAGGAGAATCAGCCCCAGCATTTT. Variable domain in full (rest from reference TRBV15 and TRBJ1-5): DAMVIQNPRYQVTQFGKPVTLSCSQTLNHNVMYWYQQKSSQAPKLLFHYYDKDFNNEADTPDNFQSRRPNTSFCFLDIRSPGLGDTAMYLCATSRDKENQPQHFGDGTRLSIL.

This chain links TRBV7-2 with TRBJ2-2; the D gene is possibly TRBD1 (5 bases). Deletions cut 4 bases from V and 8 bases from J, with 17 bases between. Per the germline V gene, CDR1 is SGHTA and CDR2 is FQGNSA. The CDR3 is 15 residues long. The CDR3 nucleotides are TGTGCCAGCAGCTCCTTATCCGGTGGGGCTGGGGAGCTGTTTTTT. As protein: CASSSLSGGAGELFF.